This paragraph covers one T cell receptor beta chain sequence. The antigen is unknown. Individual cDNA molecules were tagged with unique molecular identifiers. TCRdb reprocessed the 5' RACE reads with MiXCR, giving one entry per CDR3 protein. The repertoire consists of 85,000 to 100,000 distinct CDR3 sequences, with 8% to 13% occurring once and the leading ten covering less than 5.5%. The sample is drawn from a study of early T cells in non-severe SARS-CoV-2 infection. Study observations and caveats: Matching with VDJdb favored anti-spike CD8 responses (missing private and CD4 specificities).

Trimming cost V 4 bases and J 1 base, with 15 bases left between them. The CDR3 sequence is 15 residues long. Germline CDR1 is DFQATT and CDR2 is SNEGSKA (reference sequence). The clonotype comes from an adult who was a healthcare worker with PCR-confirmed SARS-CoV-2 infection or an uninfected control (not recorded which). Material: whole blood, obtained at baseline. The chain has TRBV20-1 and TRBJ2-3; D is perhaps TRBD1 (5 bases). The CDR3 DNA reads as TGCAGTGCTATGCCCACAACAGGTCGCACAGATACGCAGTATTTT. Protein product: CSAMPTTGRTDTQYF.